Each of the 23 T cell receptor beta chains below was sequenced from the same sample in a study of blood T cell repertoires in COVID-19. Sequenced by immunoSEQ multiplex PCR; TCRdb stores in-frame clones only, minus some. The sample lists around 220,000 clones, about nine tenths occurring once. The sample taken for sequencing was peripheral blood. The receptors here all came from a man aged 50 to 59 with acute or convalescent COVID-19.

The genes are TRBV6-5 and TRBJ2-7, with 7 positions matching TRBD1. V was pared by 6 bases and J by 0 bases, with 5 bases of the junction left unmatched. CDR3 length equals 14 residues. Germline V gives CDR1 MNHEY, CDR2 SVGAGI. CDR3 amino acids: CASSRGQASYEQYF. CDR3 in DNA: TGTGCCAGCAGCCGCGGACAGGCCTCCTACGAGCAGTACTTC.

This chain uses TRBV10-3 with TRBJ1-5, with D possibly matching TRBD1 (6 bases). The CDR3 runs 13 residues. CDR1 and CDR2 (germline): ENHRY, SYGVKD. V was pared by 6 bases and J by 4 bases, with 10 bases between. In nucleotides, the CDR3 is TGTGCCATCAGGTCGGACAGAAATCAGCCCCAGCATTTT. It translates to CAIRSDRNQPQHF.

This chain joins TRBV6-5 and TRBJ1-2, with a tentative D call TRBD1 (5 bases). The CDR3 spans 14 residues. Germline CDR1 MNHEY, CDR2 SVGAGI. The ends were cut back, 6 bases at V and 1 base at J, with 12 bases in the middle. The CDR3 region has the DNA TGTGCCAGCAGCCCGAGACAGTTTAACTATGGCTACACCTTC. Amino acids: CASSPRQFNYGYTF.

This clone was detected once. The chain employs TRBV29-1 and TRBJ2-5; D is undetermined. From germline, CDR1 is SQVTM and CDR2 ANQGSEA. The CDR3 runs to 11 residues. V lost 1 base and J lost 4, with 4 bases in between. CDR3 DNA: TGCAGCGTTGAAGCCAGAGAGACCCAGTACTTC. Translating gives CSVEARETQYF. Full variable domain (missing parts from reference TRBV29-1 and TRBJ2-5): SAVISQKPSRDICQRGTSLTIQCQVDSQVTMMFWYRQQPGQSLTLIATANQGSEATYESGFVIDKFPISRPNLTFSTLTVSNMSPEDSSIYLCSVEARETQYFGPGTRLLVL.

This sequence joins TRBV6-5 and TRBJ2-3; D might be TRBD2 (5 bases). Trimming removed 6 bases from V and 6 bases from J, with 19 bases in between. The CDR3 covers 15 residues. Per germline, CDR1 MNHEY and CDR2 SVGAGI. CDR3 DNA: TGTGCCAGCAGGGAGGACCCCGGAGTTTTGGATACGCAGTATTTT. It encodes CASREDPGVLDTQYF.

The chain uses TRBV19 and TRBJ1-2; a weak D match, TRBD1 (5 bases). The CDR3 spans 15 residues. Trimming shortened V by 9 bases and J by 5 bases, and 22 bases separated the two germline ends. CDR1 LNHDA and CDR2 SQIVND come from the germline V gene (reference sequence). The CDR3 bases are TGTGCCAGCCAACCCGAACCAGGGATTCGGTATGGCTACACCTTC. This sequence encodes CASQPEPGIRYGYTF.

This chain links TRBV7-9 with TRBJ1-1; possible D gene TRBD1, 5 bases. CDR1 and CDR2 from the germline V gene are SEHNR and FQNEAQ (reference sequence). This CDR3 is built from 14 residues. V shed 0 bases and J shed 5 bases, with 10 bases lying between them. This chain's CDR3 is CASSLAAGRTEAFF. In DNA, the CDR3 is TGTGCCAGCAGCTTAGCCGCGGGGCGGACTGAAGCTTTCTTT.

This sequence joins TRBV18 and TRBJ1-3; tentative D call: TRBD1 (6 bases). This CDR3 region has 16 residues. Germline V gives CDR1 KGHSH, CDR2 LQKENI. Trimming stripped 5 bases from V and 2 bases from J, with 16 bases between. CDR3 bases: TGTGCCAGCTCAAGAGAACCACAGGGAACTGGAAACACCATATATTTT. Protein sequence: CASSREPQGTGNTIYF.

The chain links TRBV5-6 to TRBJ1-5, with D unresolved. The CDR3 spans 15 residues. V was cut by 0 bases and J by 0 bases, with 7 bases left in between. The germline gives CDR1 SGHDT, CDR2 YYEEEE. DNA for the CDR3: TGTGCCAGCAGCTTGGGGCAGTATAGCAATCAGCCCCAGCATTTT. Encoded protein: CASSLGQYSNQPQHF. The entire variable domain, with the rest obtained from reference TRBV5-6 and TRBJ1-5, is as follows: DAGVTQSPTHLIKTRGQQVTLRCSPKSGHDTVSWYQQALGQGPQFIFQYYEEEERQRGNFPDRFSGHQFPNYSSELNVNALLLGDSALYLCASSLGQYSNQPQHFGDGTRLSIL.

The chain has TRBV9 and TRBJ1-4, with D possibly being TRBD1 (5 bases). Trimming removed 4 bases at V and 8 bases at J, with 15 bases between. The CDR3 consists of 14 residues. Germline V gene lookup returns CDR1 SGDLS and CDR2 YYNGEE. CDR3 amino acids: CASSTGVFGEKLFF. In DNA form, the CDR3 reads TGTGCCAGCAGCACGGGGGTATTTGGGGAAAAACTGTTTTTT.

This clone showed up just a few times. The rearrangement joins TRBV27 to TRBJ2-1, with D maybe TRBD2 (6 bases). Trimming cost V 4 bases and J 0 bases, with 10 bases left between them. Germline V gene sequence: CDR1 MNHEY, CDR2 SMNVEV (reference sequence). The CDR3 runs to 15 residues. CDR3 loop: CASSSLASSYNEQFF. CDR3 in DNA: TGTGCCAGCAGTTCCCTAGCGAGCTCCTACAATGAGCAGTTCTTC.

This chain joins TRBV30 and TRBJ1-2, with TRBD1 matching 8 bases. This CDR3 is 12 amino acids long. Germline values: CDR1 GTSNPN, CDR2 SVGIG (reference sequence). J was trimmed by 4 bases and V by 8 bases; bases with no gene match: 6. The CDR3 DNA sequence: TGTGCCGGAGTAGACAGGGGCTATGGCTACACCTTC. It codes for CAGVDRGYGYTF.

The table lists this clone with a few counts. The CDR3 DNA follows: TGTGCCAGCAGCAAAGTACCAGACTATGGCTACACCTTC. This codes for CASSKVPDYGYTF. J is TRBJ1-2 and V is TRBV21-1; the table's TRBD1 call for D was not verified on the DNA. TRBV21-1 is classified as a pseudogene. This CDR3 spans 13 amino acids.

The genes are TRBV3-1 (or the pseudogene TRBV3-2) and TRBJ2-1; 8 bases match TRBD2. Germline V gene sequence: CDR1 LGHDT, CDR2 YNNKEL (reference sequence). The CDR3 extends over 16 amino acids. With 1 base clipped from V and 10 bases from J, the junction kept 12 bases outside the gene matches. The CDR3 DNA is TGTGCCAGCAGCCAAGCTGGCGGGGGGTCATGGAGGGAGCAGTTCTTC. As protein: CASSQAGGGSWREQFF.

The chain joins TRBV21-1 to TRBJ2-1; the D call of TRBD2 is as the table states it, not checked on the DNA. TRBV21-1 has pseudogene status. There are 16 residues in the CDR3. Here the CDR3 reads CASTLWRQQLYNEQFF. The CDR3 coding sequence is TGTGCCAGCACTCTATGGCGCCAGCAACTATACAATGAGCAGTTCTTC.

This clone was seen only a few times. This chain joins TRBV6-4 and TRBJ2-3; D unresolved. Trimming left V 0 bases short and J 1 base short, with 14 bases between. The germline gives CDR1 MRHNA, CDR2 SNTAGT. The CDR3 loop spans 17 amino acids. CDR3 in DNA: TGTGCCAGCAGTGACTCCCCCTTCGGGTCCGGCACAGATACGCAGTATTTT. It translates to CASSDSPFGSGTDTQYF.

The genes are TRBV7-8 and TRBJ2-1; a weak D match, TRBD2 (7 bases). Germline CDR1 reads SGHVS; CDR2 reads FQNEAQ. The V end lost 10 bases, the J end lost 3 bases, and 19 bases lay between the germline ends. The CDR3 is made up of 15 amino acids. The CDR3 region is CATSRGGTSYNEQFF. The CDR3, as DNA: TGTGCCACCTCTAGGGGGGGGACGAGCTACAATGAGCAGTTCTTC.

In DNA form, the CDR3 reads TGTGCCAGCAGCATAGACCGGGACAGGGGATCTAATTCACCCCTCCACTTT. This gives the protein CASSIDRDRGSNSPLHF. The genes are TRBV5-4 and TRBJ1-6; 10 positions agree with TRBD1. The CDR3 runs 17 residues. Germline lookup yields CDR1 SGHNT and CDR2 YYREEE (reference sequence). The junction had 10 bases not matched to a gene; V was cut back by 4 bases and J by 6 bases. Variable domain in full (rest from reference TRBV5-4 and TRBJ1-6): ETGVTQSPTHLIKTRGQQVTLRCSSQSGHNTVSWYQQALGQGPQFIFQYYREEENGRGNFPPRFSGLQFPNYSSELNVNALELDDSALYLCASSIDRDRGSNSPLHFGNGTRLTVT.

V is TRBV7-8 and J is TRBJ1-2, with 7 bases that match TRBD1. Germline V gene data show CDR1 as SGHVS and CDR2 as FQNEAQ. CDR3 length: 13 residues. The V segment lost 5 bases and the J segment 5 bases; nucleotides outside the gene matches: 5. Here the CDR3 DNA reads TGTGCCAGCAGCCTTGACAGGGAGTATGGCTACACCTTC. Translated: CASSLDREYGYTF.

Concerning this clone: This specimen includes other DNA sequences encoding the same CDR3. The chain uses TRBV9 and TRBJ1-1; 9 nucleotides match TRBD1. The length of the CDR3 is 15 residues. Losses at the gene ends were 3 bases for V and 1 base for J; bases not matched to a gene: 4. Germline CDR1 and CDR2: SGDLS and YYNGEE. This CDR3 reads CASSAPGQGNTEAFF. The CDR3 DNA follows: TGTGCCAGCAGCGCCCCGGGACAGGGGAACACTGAAGCTTTCTTT. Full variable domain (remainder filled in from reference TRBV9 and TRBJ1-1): DSGVTQTPKHLITATGQRVTLRCSPRSGDLSVYWYQQSLDQGLQFLIQYYNGEERAKGNILERFSAQQFPDLHSELNLSSLELGDSALYFCASSAPGQGNTEAFFGQGTRLTVV.

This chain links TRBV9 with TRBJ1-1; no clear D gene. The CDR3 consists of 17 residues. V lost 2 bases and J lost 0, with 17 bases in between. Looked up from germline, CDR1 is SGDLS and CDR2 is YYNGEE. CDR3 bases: TGTGCCAGCAGCGTGTTGGCAGGCCCACGTTTGAACACTGAAGCTTTCTTT. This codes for CASSVLAGPRLNTEAFF.

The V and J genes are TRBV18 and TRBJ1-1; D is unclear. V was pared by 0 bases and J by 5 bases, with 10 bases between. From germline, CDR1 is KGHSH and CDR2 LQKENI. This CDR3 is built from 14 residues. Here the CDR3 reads CASSPPGSGTEAFF. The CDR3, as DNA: TGTGCCAGCTCACCACCAGGGAGTGGGACTGAAGCTTTCTTT.

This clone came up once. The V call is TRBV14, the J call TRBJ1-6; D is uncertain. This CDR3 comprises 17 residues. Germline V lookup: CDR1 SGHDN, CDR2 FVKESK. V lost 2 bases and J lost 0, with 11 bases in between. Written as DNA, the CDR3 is TGTGCCAGCAGCCAACGGTTGGGGAGCTCCTATAATTCACCCCTCCACTTT. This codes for CASSQRLGSSYNSPLHF.